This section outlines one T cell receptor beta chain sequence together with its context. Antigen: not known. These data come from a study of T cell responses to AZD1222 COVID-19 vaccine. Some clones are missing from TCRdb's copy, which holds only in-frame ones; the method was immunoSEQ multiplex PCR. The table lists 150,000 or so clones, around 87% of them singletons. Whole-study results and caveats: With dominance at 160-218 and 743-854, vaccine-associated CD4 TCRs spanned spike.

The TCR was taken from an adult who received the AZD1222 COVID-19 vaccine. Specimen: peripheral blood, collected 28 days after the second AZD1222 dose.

CDR3 sequence reads: CASSLRMNTEAFF. CDR3 DNA sequence: TGTGCCAGCAGCTTGAGGATGAACACTGAAGCTTTCTTT. The V call is TRBV7-3, the J call TRBJ1-1; no clear D. CDR1 is SGHTA and CDR2 is FQGTGA in the germline V gene. Between the trimmed V and J ends, which lost 3 bases and 0 bases, there was a span of 5 bases. The CDR3 is made up of 13 amino acids.